This TCR beta chain was captured by sequencing in a study of blood T cell repertoires in COVID-19. Study overall: Acute and convalescent COVID-19 specimens originated in the United States, Italy and Spain. Sources were T cells, B-cell-depleted T cells, or PBMCs; the material itself was cDNA or gDNA.

Germline CDR1 is MDHEN and CDR2 is SYDVKM. CDR3 length: 11 amino acids. Clones were read by immunoSEQ multiplex PCR, and TCRdb kept only the in-frame ones, dropping some. The sample records more than 85,000 clones, 82% being singletons. The clonotype originates from a man aged 70 or older with acute or convalescent COVID-19. The chain combines TRBV28 with TRBJ2-1, with TRBD2 matching 9 bases. Sample: peripheral blood. In nucleotides, the CDR3 is TGTGTAATAGCGGGAGTCAATGAGCAGTTCTTC. The encoded protein is CVIAGVNEQFF. Looking up the rest from reference TRBV28 and TRBJ2-1 gives the full variable domain: DVKVTQSSRYLVKRTGEKVFLECVQDMDHENMFWYRQDPGLGLRLIYFSYDVKMKEKGDIPEGYSVSREKKERFSLILESASTNQTSMYLCVIAGVNEQFFGPGTRLTVL.